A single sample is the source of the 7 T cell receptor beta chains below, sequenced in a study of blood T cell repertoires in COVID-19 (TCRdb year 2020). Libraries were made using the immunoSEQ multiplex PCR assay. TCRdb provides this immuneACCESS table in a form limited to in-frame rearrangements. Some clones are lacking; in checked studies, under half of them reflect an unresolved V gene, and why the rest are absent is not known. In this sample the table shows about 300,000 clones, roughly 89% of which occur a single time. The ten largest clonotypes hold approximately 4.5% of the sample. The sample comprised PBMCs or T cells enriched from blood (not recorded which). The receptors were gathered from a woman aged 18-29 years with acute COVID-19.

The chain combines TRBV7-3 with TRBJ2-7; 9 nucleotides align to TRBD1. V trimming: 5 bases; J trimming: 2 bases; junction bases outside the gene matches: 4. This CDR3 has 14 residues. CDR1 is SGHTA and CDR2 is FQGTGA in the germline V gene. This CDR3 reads CASSEGTGTYEQYF. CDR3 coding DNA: TGTGCCAGCAGCGAGGGGACAGGGACCTACGAGCAGTACTTC.

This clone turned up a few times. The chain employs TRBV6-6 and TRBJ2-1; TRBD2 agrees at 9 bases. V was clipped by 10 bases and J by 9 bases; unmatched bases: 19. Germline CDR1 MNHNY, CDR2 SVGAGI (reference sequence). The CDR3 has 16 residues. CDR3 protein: CATLKEGLAGPSEQFF. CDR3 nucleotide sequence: TGTGCCACCTTGAAAGAGGGGCTAGCGGGACCCAGTGAGCAGTTCTTC.

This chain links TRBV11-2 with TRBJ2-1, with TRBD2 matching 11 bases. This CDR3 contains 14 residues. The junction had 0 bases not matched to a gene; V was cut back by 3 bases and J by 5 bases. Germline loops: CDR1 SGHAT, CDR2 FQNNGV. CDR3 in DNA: TGTGCCAGCAGCTTTAGCGGGAGGGACAATGAGCAGTTCTTC. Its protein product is CASSFSGRDNEQFF.

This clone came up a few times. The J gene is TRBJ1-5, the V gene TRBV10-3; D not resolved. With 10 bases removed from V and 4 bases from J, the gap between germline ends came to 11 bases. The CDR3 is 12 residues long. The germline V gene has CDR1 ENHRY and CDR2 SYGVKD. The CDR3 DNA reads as TGTGCCACCCGGTCCGTTAATCAGCCCCAGCATTTT. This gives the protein CATRSVNQPQHF.

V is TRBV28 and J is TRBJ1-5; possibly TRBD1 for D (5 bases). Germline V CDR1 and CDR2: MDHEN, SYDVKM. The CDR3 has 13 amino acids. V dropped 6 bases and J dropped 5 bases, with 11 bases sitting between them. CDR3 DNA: TGTGCCAGCAGGAGAGACAGCTATCAGCCCCAGCATTTT. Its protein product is CASRRDSYQPQHF.

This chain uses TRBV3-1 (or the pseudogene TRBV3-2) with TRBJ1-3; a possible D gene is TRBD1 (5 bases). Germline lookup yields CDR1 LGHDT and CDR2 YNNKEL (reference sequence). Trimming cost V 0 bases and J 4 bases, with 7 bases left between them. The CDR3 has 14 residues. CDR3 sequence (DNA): TGTGCCAGCAGCCAAGAAGGGGTAGGAAACACCATATATTTT. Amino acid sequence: CASSQEGVGNTIYF.

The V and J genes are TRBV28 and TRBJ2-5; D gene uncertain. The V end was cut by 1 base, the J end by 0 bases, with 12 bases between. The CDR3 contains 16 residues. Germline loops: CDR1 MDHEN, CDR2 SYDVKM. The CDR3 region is CASSLFPGLYQETQYF. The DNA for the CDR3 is TGTGCCAGCAGTTTATTTCCAGGATTGTACCAAGAGACCCAGTACTTC.